This paragraph covers one TCR beta chain sequence. Clones were read by immunoSEQ multiplex PCR, and TCRdb kept only the in-frame ones, dropping some. The sample consists of some 80,000 clones, 90% to 95% of them appearing once. This sample is part of a study of technical replicates of blood from a few donors. Germline values: CDR1 SGDLS, CDR2 YYNGEE. This CDR3 has 13 residues. Trimming took 4 bases from V and 0 from J, leaving 8 bases between them. Sample: T cells isolated from PBMCs. The chain combines TRBV9 with TRBJ2-7; D unresolved. The clonotype comes from a human donor in good health. The CDR3 bases are TGTGCCAGCAGCCCCCCGAGCTCCTACGAGCAGTACTTC. As protein: CASSPPSSYEQYF. Complete variable domain (other parts from reference TRBV9 and TRBJ2-7): DSGVTQTPKHLITATGQRVTLRCSPRSGDLSVYWYQQSLDQGLQFLIQYYNGEERAKGNILERFSAQQFPDLHSELNLSSLELGDSALYFCASSPPSSYEQYFGPGTRLTVT.